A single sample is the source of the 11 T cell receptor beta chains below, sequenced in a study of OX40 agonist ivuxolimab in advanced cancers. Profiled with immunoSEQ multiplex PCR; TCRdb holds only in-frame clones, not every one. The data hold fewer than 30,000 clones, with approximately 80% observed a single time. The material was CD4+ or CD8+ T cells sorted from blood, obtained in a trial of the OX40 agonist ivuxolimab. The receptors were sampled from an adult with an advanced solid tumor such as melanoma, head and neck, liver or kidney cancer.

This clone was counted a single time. In nucleotides, the CDR3 is TGTGCCAGCAGTTACTCCGGGGTTGGAGTGGAGACCCAGTACTTC. Its translation is CASSYSGVGVETQYF. V gene TRBV6-6 combines with J gene TRBJ2-5; D possibly corresponds to TRBD2 (5 bases). Germline V lookup: CDR1 MNHNY, CDR2 SVGAGI (reference sequence). V was clipped by 0 bases and J by 5 bases, with 13 bases between them. This CDR3 is 15 amino acids long.

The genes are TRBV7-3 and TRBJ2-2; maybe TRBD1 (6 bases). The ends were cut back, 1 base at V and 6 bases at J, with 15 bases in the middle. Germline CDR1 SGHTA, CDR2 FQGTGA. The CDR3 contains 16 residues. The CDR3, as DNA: TGTGCCAGCAGCTTAAGCGCGGACAGAGGTGCCGGGGAGCTGTTTTTT. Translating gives CASSLSADRGAGELFF.

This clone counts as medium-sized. As DNA, the CDR3 is TGTGCCAGCAGCCAAGGTCATCAGGAGGGTTACGAGCAGTACTTC. Residues: CASSQGHQEGYEQYF. V gene TRBV7-6 combines with J gene TRBJ2-7, with D perhaps matching TRBD2 (6 bases). From germline, CDR1 is SGHVS and CDR2 FNYEAQ. Trimming took off 5 bases at V and 4 bases at J, with 18 bases between the two ends. The CDR3 length is 15 residues. The full variable domain, completed using reference TRBV7-6 and TRBJ2-7, is GAGVSQSPRYKVTKRGQDVALRCDPISGHVSLYWYRQALGQGPEFLTYFNYEAQQDKSGLPNDRFSAERPEGSISTLTIQRTEQRDSAMYRCASSQGHQEGYEQYFGPGTRLTVT.

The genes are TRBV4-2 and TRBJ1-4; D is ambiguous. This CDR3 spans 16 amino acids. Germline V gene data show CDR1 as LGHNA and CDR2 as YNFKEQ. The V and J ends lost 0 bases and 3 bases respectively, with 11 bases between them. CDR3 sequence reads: CASSQEPVKANEKLFF. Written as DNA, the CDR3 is TGTGCCAGCAGCCAAGAACCCGTGAAGGCTAATGAAAAACTGTTTTTT.

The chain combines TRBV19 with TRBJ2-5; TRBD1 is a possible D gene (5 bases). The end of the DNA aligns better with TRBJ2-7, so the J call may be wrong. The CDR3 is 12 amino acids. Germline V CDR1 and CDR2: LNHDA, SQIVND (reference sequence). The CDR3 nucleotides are TGTGATAAAATGCGCAGGGCCCACGAGCAGTACTTC. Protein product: CDKMRRAHEQYF.

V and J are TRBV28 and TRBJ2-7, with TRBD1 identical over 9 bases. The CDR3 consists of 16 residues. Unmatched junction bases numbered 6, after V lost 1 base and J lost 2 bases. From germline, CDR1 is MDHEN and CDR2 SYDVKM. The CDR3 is CASSLSRDRATYEQYF. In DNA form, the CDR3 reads TGTGCCAGCAGTTTATCGCGGGACAGGGCCACCTACGAGCAGTACTTC.

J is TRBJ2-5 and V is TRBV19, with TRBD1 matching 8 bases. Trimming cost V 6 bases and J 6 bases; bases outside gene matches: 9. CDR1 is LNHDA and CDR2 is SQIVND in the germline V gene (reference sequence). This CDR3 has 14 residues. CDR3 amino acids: CASRQTGQGQTQYF. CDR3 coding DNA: TGTGCCAGTAGACAAACTGGACAGGGCCAGACCCAGTACTTC.

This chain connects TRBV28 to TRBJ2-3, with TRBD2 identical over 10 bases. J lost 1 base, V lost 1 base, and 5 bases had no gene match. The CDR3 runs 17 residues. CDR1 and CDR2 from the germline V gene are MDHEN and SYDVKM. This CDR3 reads CASSLSTLAGGTDTQYF. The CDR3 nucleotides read TGTGCCAGCAGTTTATCAACCCTAGCGGGGGGCACAGATACGCAGTATTTT.

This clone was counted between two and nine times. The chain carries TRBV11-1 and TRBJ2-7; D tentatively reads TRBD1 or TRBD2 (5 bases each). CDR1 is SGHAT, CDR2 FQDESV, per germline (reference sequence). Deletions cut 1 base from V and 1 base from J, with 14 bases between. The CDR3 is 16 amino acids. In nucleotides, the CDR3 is TGTGCCAGCAGCTTAGATGACAGCGGCACTTCCTACGAGCAGTACTTC. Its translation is CASSLDDSGTSYEQYF.

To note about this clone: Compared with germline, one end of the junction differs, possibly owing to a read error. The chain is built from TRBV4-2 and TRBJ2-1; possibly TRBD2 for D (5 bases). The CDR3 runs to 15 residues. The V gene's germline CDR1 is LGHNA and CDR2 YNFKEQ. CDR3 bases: TGTGCCAGCAGCCAAGATACAGACAACCGGACGCCGAGGGTCTTC. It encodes CASSQDTDNRTPRVF.

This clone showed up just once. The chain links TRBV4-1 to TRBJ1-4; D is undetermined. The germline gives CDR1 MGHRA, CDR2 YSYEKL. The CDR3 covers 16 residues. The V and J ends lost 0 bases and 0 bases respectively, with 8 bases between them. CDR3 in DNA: TGCGCCAGCAGCCAAGATCGAGGTCCAACTAATGAAAAACTGTTTTTT. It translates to CASSQDRGPTNEKLFF.